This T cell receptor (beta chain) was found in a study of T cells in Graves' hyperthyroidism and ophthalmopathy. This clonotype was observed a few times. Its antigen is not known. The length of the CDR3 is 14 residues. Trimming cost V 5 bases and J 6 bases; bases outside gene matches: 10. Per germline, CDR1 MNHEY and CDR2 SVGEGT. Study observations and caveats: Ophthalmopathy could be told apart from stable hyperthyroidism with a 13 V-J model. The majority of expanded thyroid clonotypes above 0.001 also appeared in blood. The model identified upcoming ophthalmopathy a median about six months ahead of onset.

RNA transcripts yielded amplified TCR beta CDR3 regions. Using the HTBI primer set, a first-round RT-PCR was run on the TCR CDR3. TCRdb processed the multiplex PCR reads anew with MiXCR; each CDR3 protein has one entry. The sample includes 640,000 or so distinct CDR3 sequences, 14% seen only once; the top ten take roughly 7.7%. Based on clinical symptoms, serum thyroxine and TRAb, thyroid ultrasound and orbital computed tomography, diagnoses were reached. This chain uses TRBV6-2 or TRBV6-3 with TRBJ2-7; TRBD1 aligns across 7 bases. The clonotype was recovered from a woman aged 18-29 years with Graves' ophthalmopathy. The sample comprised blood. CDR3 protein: CASSPLTGHAEQYF. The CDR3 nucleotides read TGTGCCAGCAGTCCCCTGACAGGGCACGCCGAGCAGTACTTC.